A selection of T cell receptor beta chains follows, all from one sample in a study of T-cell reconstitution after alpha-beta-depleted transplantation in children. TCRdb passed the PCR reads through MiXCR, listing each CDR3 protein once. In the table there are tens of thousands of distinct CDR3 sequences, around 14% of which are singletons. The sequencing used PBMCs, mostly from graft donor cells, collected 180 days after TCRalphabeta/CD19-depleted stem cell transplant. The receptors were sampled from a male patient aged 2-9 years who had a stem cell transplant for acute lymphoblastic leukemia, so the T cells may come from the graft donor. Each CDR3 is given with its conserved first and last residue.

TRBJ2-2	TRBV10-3	CAISLTSGGTNTGELFF
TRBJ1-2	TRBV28	CASRETGSYGYTF
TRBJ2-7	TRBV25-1	CASSVTGPQTEQYF
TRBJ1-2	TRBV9	CASSVDSLYTF
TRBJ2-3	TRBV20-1	CSPTAGGRDTQYF
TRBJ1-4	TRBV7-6	CASSRTGLKLFF
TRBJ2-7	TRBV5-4	CASSLRVSYEQYF
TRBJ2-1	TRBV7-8	CASSLALAGGPMYNEQFF
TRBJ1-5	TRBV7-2	CASSLSEYSNQPQHF
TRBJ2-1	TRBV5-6	CASSLVGLAGTTRQNEQFF
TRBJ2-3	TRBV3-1	CASSRRWAALGDTQYF
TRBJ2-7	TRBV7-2	CASSSTERGPREQYF
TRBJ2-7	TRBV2	CASSVSSASYEQYF
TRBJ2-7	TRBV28	CASSSTDRAHEQYF
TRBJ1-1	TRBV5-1	CASSLAAEGTGSTEAFF
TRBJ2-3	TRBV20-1	CSARSYSDTQYF
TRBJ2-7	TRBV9	CASSAGTGGAYEQYF
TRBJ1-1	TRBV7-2	CASSLRRGLTEAFF
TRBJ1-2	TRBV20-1	CSARKGPSVGYTF
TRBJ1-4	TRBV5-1	CASSLMVGVSEKLFF
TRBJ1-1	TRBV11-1	CASSLAYQGKASTEAFF
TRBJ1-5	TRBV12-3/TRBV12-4	CASSPYRGVFGNQPQHF
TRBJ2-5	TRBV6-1	CASRPGTSDQETQYF
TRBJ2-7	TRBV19	CASSETGTSGALYEQYF
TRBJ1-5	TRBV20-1	CSARGQGDQPQHF
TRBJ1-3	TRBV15	CATSRGVRRSATIYF
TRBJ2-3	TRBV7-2	CASSLDSSTDTQYF
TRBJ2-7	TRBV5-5	CASSFSGSYEQYF
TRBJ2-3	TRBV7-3	CTSSLTATGFTDTQYF
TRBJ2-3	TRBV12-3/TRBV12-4	CASSITGSTDTQYF
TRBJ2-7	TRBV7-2	CASSPFGGPGYEQYF
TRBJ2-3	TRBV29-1	CSVDPIAGGTDTQYF
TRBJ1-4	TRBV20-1	CSAPSGGNEKLFF
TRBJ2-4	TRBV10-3	CAISEFRDRKNIQYF
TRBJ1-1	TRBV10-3	CAIGRQGANEAFF
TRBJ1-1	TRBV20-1	CSASYRPGNTEAFF
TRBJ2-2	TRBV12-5	CASGLTYASLRSGELFF
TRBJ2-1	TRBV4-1	CASSHLTGTYNEQFF
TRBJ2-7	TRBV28	CASRITSGRLWEQYF
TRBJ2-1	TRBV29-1	CSVKGAGLGEQFF
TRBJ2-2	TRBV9	CASSVAGFANTGELFF
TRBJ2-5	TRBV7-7	CASSFGNQETQYF
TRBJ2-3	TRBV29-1	CSVATPRRGVKDTQYF
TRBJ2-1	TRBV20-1	CSASVLAGSYNEQFF